This record looks at one TCR beta chain sequence and its context. This table comes from immunoSEQ multiplex PCR, and its TCRdb copy is limited to in-frame clones, with some not included. The profile covers roughly 20,000 clones, with approximately 83% appearing a single time and 21% taken by the ten largest. These data come from a study of OX40 agonist ivuxolimab in advanced cancers. Whole-study context: Intravenous ivuxolimab was administered to patients every 2 weeks at 0.01 to 10 mg/kg.

CDR3 size: 13 residues. V was pared by 3 bases and J by 11 bases, with 7 bases of the junction left unmatched. CDR1 and CDR2 (germline): MDHEN, SYDVKM. This sequence was found in an adult with an advanced solid tumor such as melanoma, head and neck, liver or kidney cancer. The rearrangement uses TRBV28 and TRBJ1-5, with 7 bases that match TRBD1. The material sequenced was CD4+ or CD8+ T cells sorted from blood, taken in a trial of the OX40 agonist ivuxolimab. The CDR3 here is CASSFAGTEAQHF. CDR3 sequence (DNA): TGTGCCAGCAGTTTTGCAGGGACAGAGGCCCAGCATTTT.